This is a list of T cell receptor beta chains from one sample in a study of blood T cells in healthy people across ages. TCRdb analysed the 5' RACE reads with MiXCR anew, one entry per CDR3 protein. The sample lists approximately 800,000 distinct CDR3 sequences, 55% to 70% occurring once. Sequences were obtained from blood. These receptors were collected from a man aged 25-45 years in good health. Each CDR3 is given with its conserved first and last residue. A D gene is named only where the DNA matches it firmly. Size is omitted from some rows. Given values are once, few, many or a class for expanded clones.

size: few
D: -
J: TRBJ2-7
V: TRBV6-5
DNA: TGTGCCAGCAGACACAGGGACGCTCCCTACGAGCAGTACTTC
CDR3: CASRHRDAPYEQYF

size: -
D: TRBD2
J: TRBJ2-1
V: TRBV10-3
DNA: TGTGCCATCAGCAGGGGACTAGCGGGATCTTTCAATGAGCAGTTCTTC
CDR3: CAISRGLAGSFNEQFF

size: -
D: -
J: TRBJ2-5
V: TRBV20-1
DNA: TGCAGTGCTAGAGGTGGGTCGGGCAATGAGCAGTACTTC
CDR3: CSARGGSGNEQYF

size: -
D: -
J: TRBJ2-2
V: TRBV20-1
DNA: TGCAGTGCTAGTAGAGGCGCGGGGGACATCACCGGGGAGCTGTTTTTT
CDR3: CSASRGAGDITGELFF

size: -
D: -
J: TRBJ2-1
V: TRBV6-2/TRBV6-3
DNA: TGTGCCAGCAGTGGTACTAGCTACAATGAGCAGTTCTTC
CDR3: CASSGTSYNEQFF

size: -
D: TRBD2
J: TRBJ2-3
V: TRBV2
DNA: TGTGCCAGCAGTGAGCCCGGGGGGGCCGCAGATACGCAGTATTTT
CDR3: CASSEPGGAADTQYF

size: -
D: -
J: TRBJ2-7
V: TRBV6-2/TRBV6-3
DNA: TGTGCCAGCAGTTACTCCGTGGCTAGGGGGGAGCAGTACTTC
CDR3: CASSYSVARGEQYF

size: once
D: -
J: TRBJ2-5
V: TRBV29-1
DNA: TGCAGCGTTGACCTCGGACAGCGGGGAGAGACCCAGTACTTC
CDR3: CSVDLGQRGETQYF

size: -
D: TRBD2
J: TRBJ2-1
V: TRBV4-1
DNA: TGCGCCAGCAGCCAAAGCAGCGGGAGAGTTTCCTACAATGAGCAGTTCTTC
CDR3: CASSQSSGRVSYNEQFF

size: -
D: -
J: TRBJ1-1
V: TRBV6-5
DNA: TGTGCCAGCGGACATCTTAATACTGAAGCTTTCTTT
CDR3: CASGHLNTEAFF

size: -
D: TRBD2
J: TRBJ2-7
V: TRBV4-1
DNA: TGCGCCAGCAGCCAAAGTGGTCCGGCGGGAGACTACGAGCAGTACTTC
CDR3: CASSQSGPAGDYEQYF

size: -
D: TRBD2
J: TRBJ2-1
V: TRBV20-1
DNA: TGCAGTGCTAGCGGACTAGCGGTATGTGAGCAGTTCTTC
CDR3: CSASGLAVCEQFF

size: few
D: TRBD2
J: TRBJ2-7
V: TRBV11-2
DNA: TGTGCCAGCAGCTTACCTAGGGTCGGGGGGCAAAAAAGCGGGAGCCACCTTATCTACGAGCAGTACTTC
CDR3: CASSLPRVGGQKSGSHLIYEQYF

size: once
D: -
J: TRBJ2-3
V: TRBV20-1
DNA: TGCAGTGCCCGGATGCTAACTAGCACAGATACGCAGTATTTT
CDR3: CSARMLTSTDTQYF

size: -
D: TRBD1
J: TRBJ1-2
V: TRBV5-6
DNA: TGTGCCAGCACGATGAGGGGGCCGGGCTACACCTTC
CDR3: CASTMRGPGYTF

size: -
D: TRBD1
J: TRBJ1-2
V: TRBV20-1
DNA: TGCAGTGCTACCCTTGGACAGGGCTATGGCTACACCTTC
CDR3: CSATLGQGYGYTF

size: -
D: -
J: TRBJ2-7
V: TRBV27
DNA: TGTGCCAGCAGGGGGTGGGATTCCCCCCCCGACTACAATGAGCAGTACTTC
CDR3: CASRGWDSPPDYNEQYF

size: -
D: TRBD1
J: TRBJ2-6
V: TRBV2
DNA: TGTGCCAGCAGTGAAGCCGGGACAGGGGCCTCTGGGGCCAACGTCCTGACTTTC
CDR3: CASSEAGTGASGANVLTF

size: -
D: -
J: TRBJ1-1
V: TRBV24-1
DNA: TGTGCCACCAGTGACAGTTGGGAGCCATTAGGAGCTTTCTTT
CDR3: CATSDSWEPLGAFF

size: once
D: TRBD1
J: TRBJ2-3
V: TRBV5-1
DNA: TGCGCCAGCAGGATGCAGGGGGCAGATACGCAGTATTTT
CDR3: CASRMQGADTQYF